The next 26 T cell receptor beta chains were all read from a single sample in a study of Graves' ophthalmopathy and Graves' hyperthyroidism. RNA transcripts served as template for amplifying TCR beta CDR3 sequences. HTBI primers were used in a first-round RT-PCR, which preceded a second-round multiplex PCR. TCRdb redid the calling of the multiplex PCR reads with MiXCR, one entry per CDR3 protein. The table includes roughly 600,000 distinct CDR3 sequences, under 40% detected once. The specimen was peripheral blood or thyroid tissue (not recorded which). These receptors were collected from an adult man with Graves' hyperthyroidism.

The chain joins TRBV20-1 to TRBJ1-5; the match to TRBD1 covers 8 bases. Germline-derived CDR1 and CDR2 are DFQATT and SNEGSKA (reference sequence). J lost 1 base, V lost 2 bases, and 4 bases had no gene match. This CDR3 spans 15 amino acids. The DNA of the CDR3 is TGCAGTGCTAGACTAACAGGGGGAAGCAATCAGCCCCAGCATTTT. This encodes CSARLTGGSNQPQHF.

As concerns this clonotype: It is unclear where the CDR3 begins or ends on the DNA, so no DNA is shown, and the CDR3 is as TCRdb lists it. The chain is built from TRBV29-1 and TRBJ1-2. Germline CDR1 SQVTM, CDR2 ANQGSEA. The CDR3 is made up of 16 amino acids, end residues included. This CDR3 is CSGLAGGDTQYFGYTF.

CDR3 in amino acids: CSASRLAGGPEETQYF. Here the CDR3 DNA reads TGCAGTGCTAGTCGTCTAGCGGGAGGGCCCGAAGAGACCCAGTACTTC. This chain joins TRBV20-1 and TRBJ2-5, with 12 nucleotides matching TRBD2. V dropped 3 bases and J dropped 3; count of bases not matched to a gene: 8. The CDR3 contains 16 residues. Per germline, CDR1 DFQATT and CDR2 SNEGSKA (reference sequence).

This clonotype was picked up a small number of times. This rearrangement joins TRBV30 to TRBJ2-5; tentative D call: TRBD2 (6 bases). CDR1 GTSNPN and CDR2 SVGIG come from the germline V gene (reference sequence). V lost 3 bases and J lost 5, with 13 bases in between. This CDR3 region has 13 residues. In nucleotides, the CDR3 is TGTGCCTGGAGCCCTCCCGGAGGGGAGACCCAGTACTTC. Translating gives CAWSPPGGETQYF.

Many counts were recorded for this clonotype. V usage is TRBV7-8 and J usage is TRBJ2-7, with D tentatively TRBD1 or TRBD2 (6 bases each). The V and J ends lost 10 bases and 2 bases respectively, with 15 bases between them. The CDR3 has 13 residues. The germline V gene has CDR1 SGHVS and CDR2 FQNEAQ. CDR3 residues: CATIRGPPYEQYF. CDR3 sequence (DNA): TGTGCCACCATCCGGGGGCCCCCCTACGAGCAGTACTTC.

Turning to this clonotype: A single base separates this from a much larger clone, so it may be a read error. The gene calls are TRBV2 and TRBJ1-1; D remains ambiguous. CDR1 is SNHLY, CDR2 FYNNEI, per germline. Trimming took off 0 bases at V and 10 bases at J, with 12 bases between the two ends. The length of the CDR3 is 13 residues. CDR3 residues: CASSEAVVGPAFF. For the CDR3, the DNA is TGTGCCAGCAGTGAAGCGGTAGTAGGGCCAGCTTTCTTT.

Ten or more counts support this clonotype. The chain links TRBV27 to TRBJ2-7, with TRBD1 identical over 10 bases. Looked up from germline, CDR1 is MNHEY and CDR2 is SMNVEV (reference sequence). Trimming took 5 bases from V and 5 from J; bases not matched to a gene: 6. The CDR3 loop spans 14 amino acids. CDR3 DNA: TGTGCCAGCAGTCAATGGACAGGGGGACACGAGCAGTACTTC. It encodes CASSQWTGGHEQYF.

Ten or more counts support this clonotype. The gene calls are TRBV7-9 and TRBJ1-2; D is unresolved. The length of the CDR3 is 12 residues. The germline gives CDR1 SEHNR, CDR2 FQNEAQ (reference sequence). Deletions cut 3 bases from V and 6 bases from J, with 8 bases between. The CDR3 DNA follows: TGTGCCAGCAGCTTCTCCCCACATGGCTACACCTTC. Translating gives CASSFSPHGYTF.

This clonotype was seen at least ten times. The V gene is TRBV7-2, the J gene TRBJ1-3; perhaps TRBD1 as D (5 bases). Germline V gene data show CDR1 as SGHTA and CDR2 as FQGNSA. The germline V and J ends were trimmed by 1 base and 0 bases, with 10 bases remaining between them. There are 16 residues in the CDR3. The CDR3 region has the DNA TGTGCCAGCAGCTTAGGAGGGGCAAACTCTGGAAACACCATATATTTT. As protein: CASSLGGANSGNTIYF.

This sequence joins TRBV7-9 and TRBJ2-7; 8 bases align to TRBD1. The CDR3 is 14 amino acids. J was trimmed by 3 bases and V by 3 bases; bases with no gene match: 4. The germline V gene encodes CDR1 SEHNR and CDR2 FQNEAQ (reference sequence). CDR3 sequence (DNA): TGTGCCAGCAGCTTTGAGGGGACAGGCTACGAGCAGTACTTC. It encodes CASSFEGTGYEQYF.

In the case of this clonotype: The CDR3 end shows no conserved phenylalanine or tryptophan, and so a read error is likely. This rearrangement joins TRBV19 to TRBJ1-5; the D is unclear. CDR3 length: 14 amino acids. CDR1 is LNHDA, CDR2 SQIVND, per germline (reference sequence). V lost 3 bases and J lost 4, with 10 bases in between. CDR3 coding DNA: TGTGCCAGTAGTATCGGGAGCCCGAATCAGCCCCAGCATCTT. This encodes CASSIGSPNQPQHL.

This chain links TRBV5-1 with TRBJ1-2; 9 bases fit TRBD1. The CDR3 loop spans 16 amino acids. Per germline, CDR1 SGHRS and CDR2 YFSETQ. V shed 5 bases, J shed 6 bases, and the junction held 14 bases outside the gene matches. The CDR3 DNA sequence: TGCGCCAGCAGGGAGGCGCCGGGACAGGGAATTGATGGCTACACCTTC. Translation gives CASREAPGQGIDGYTF. The full variable domain, in which reference TRBV5-1 and TRBJ1-2 provide the parts outside the CDR3, is KAGVTQTPRYLIKTRGQQVTLSCSPISGHRSVSWYQQTPGQGLQFLFEYFSETQRNKGNFPGRFSGRQFSNSRSEMNVSTLELGDSALYLCASREAPGQGIDGYTFGSGTRLTVV.

The table lists this clonotype with a count of one. The V call is TRBV5-6, the J call TRBJ2-3; D is possibly TRBD1 (6 bases). Germline values: CDR1 SGHDT, CDR2 YYEEEE. This CDR3 has 16 amino acids. The germline V and J ends were trimmed by 4 bases and 3 bases, with 18 bases remaining between them. This CDR3 reads CASSPWGPGKTDTQYF. The CDR3 DNA is TGTGCCAGCAGCCCGTGGGGGCCGGGTAAGACAGATACGCAGTATTTT.

The gene calls are TRBV2 and TRBJ2-7; TRBD1 agrees at 7 bases. CDR3 length: 15 amino acids. With V trimmed by 5 bases and J by 5 bases, 12 bases remained unmatched. Germline lookup yields CDR1 SNHLY and CDR2 FYNNEI. CDR3 residues: CASSPTGSWGDEQYF. In DNA, the CDR3 is TGTGCCAGCAGTCCGACAGGGTCTTGGGGTGACGAGCAGTACTTC. The variable domain in full, completed from reference TRBV2 and TRBJ2-7, reads EPEVTQTPSHQVTQMGQEVILRCVPISNHLYFYWYRQILGQKVEFLVSFYNNEISEKSEIFDDQFSVERPDGSNFTLKIRSTKLEDSAMYFCASSPTGSWGDEQYFGPGTRLTVT.

This clonotype was seen many times. J is TRBJ1-6 and V is TRBV19, with 7 bases lining up with TRBD1. Germline loops: CDR1 LNHDA, CDR2 SQIVND (reference sequence). The ends lost 6 bases at V and 9 bases at J; junction bases unmatched: 11. The length of the CDR3 is 15 residues. The DNA of the CDR3 is TGTGCCAGTAGAGACTTCACAGGGGCAGGTTCACCCCTCCACTTT. This sequence encodes CASRDFTGAGSPLHF.

The gene calls are TRBV3-1 and TRBJ2-5, with no clear D. The CDR3 totals 13 residues. Germline V lookup: CDR1 LGHDT, CDR2 YNNKEL (reference sequence). With 4 bases removed from V and 4 bases from J, the gap between germline ends came to 10 bases. CDR3 sequence: CASSPGPLETQYF. In DNA form, the CDR3 reads TGTGCCAGCAGCCCAGGACCGTTAGAGACCCAGTACTTC.

As for this clonotype: Just one base apart from a much larger clone, this may be a read error. The V gene is TRBV25-1, the J gene TRBJ2-2, with D possibly being TRBD1 or TRBD2 (5 bases each). Per the germline V gene, CDR1 is MGHDK and CDR2 is SYGVNS. This CDR3 is built from 13 residues. Here the CDR3 reads CVSSEWGTGELFF. Written as DNA, the CDR3 is TGTGTCAGCAGTGAATGGGGGACCGGGGAGCTGTTTTTT.

This clonotype was found many times. V and J are TRBV12-3 or TRBV12-4 and TRBJ1-2, with TRBD1 matching 10 bases. The CDR3 is 15 residues long. The V gene end was trimmed by 1 base and the J gene end by 7 bases; junction bases not matched to a gene: 6. The CDR3 DNA follows: TGTGCCAGCAGTTTAGGGACAGGGGGATGGAGTGGCTACACCTTC. This gives the protein CASSLGTGGWSGYTF.

This clonotype was seen only a few times. The V gene is TRBV9, the J gene TRBJ1-2, with no clear D. V lost 4 bases, J lost 6 bases, and 16 bases lay in between. Germline lookup yields CDR1 SGDLS and CDR2 YYNGEE. CDR3 length: 14 amino acids. The CDR3 DNA follows: TGTGCCAGCAGCCAAGTCGGGCGGAACAATGGCTACACCTTC. Translating it yields CASSQVGRNNGYTF.

J is TRBJ2-3 and V is TRBV5-1; a weak D match, TRBD2 (5 bases). This CDR3 comprises 15 residues. V was cut by 0 bases and J by 0 bases, with 8 bases left in between. Germline values: CDR1 SGHRS, CDR2 YFSETQ. CDR3 protein: CASSLVGESTDTQYF. DNA of the CDR3: TGCGCCAGCAGCTTGGTTGGGGAGAGCACAGATACGCAGTATTTT. Combining the CDR3 with reference TRBV5-1 and TRBJ2-3 gives the whole variable domain KAGVTQTPRYLIKTRGQQVTLSCSPISGHRSVSWYQQTPGQGLQFLFEYFSETQRNKGNFPGRFSGRQFSNSRSEMNVSTLELGDSALYLCASSLVGESTDTQYFGPGTRLTVL.

CDR3 sequence: CASSLGVRAGGPGQGNSPLHF. CDR3 in DNA: TGTGCCAGCAGTTTGGGTGTCCGCGCCGGGGGACCGGGACAGGGAAATTCACCCCTCCACTTT. The rearrangement joins TRBV12-3 or TRBV12-4 to TRBJ1-6; TRBD1 agrees at 9 bases. Trimming took 3 bases from V and 7 from J; bases not matched to a gene: 22. The CDR3 loop spans 21 amino acids.

The V gene is TRBV9, the J gene TRBJ1-2, with TRBD1 identical over 8 bases. V dropped 5 bases and J dropped 4; count of bases not matched to a gene: 1. The length of the CDR3 is 12 residues. Looked up from germline, CDR1 is SGDLS and CDR2 is YYNGEE. In DNA, the CDR3 is TGTGCCAGCAGGGACAGGGCCTATGGCTACACCTTC. Translated: CASRDRAYGYTF. Full variable domain (missing parts from reference TRBV9 and TRBJ1-2): DSGVTQTPKHLITATGQRVTLRCSPRSGDLSVYWYQQSLDQGLQFLIQYYNGEERAKGNILERFSAQQFPDLHSELNLSSLELGDSALYFCASRDRAYGYTFGSGTRLTVV.

Ten or more counts support this clonotype. The V gene is TRBV20-1, the J gene TRBJ2-7; 7 bases are a match to TRBD2. V trimming: 2 bases; J trimming: 0 bases; junction bases outside the gene matches: 7. CDR3 length: 15 residues. Germline CDR1 is DFQATT and CDR2 is SNEGSKA (reference sequence). The CDR3, as DNA: TGCAGTGCTAGAATCCTAGCGGATAGCTCCTACGAGCAGTACTTC. The encoded protein is CSARILADSSYEQYF.

At least ten counts were recorded for this clonotype. The chain links TRBV13 to TRBJ1-3; no reliable D call. CDR1 and CDR2 from the germline V gene are PRHDT and FYEKMQ (reference sequence). This CDR3 comprises 13 residues. V gave up 6 bases and J gave up 2 bases, with 8 bases separating them. The CDR3 sequence: CASRTVTGNTIYF. The CDR3 bases are TGTGCCAGCAGGACGGTAACTGGAAACACCATATATTTT.

This clonotype was recorded many times. This chain uses TRBV12-3 or TRBV12-4 with TRBJ1-1; D uncertain. This CDR3 is built from 11 residues. Trimming left V 5 bases short and J 11 bases short, with 12 bases between. CDR3 region: CASSPSSYAFF. Here the CDR3 DNA reads TGTGCCAGCAGTCCGAGCTCTTACGCTTTCTTT.

A note on this clonotype: A much larger clone sits a single nucleotide away, making a read error possible. This chain connects TRBV7-9 to TRBJ2-6; D is perhaps TRBD1 or TRBD2 (5 bases each). The germline gives CDR1 SEHNR, CDR2 FQNEAQ (reference sequence). The CDR3 is made up of 19 amino acids. The CDR3 DNA follows: TGTGCCTGCAGCCCGATTATGGGGGAAATCCGGGTTGGGGCCAACGTCCTGACTTTC. Its translation is CACSPIMGEIRVGANVLTF.